This T cell receptor beta chain is from a study of neoadjuvant anti-PD-1 for oral cavity cancer. Overall study context: Patients mostly received three to four biweekly nivolumab doses at 3 mg/kg before surgery. Patients without progression got a fourth dose around day 43.

The CDR3 sequence is 14 residues long. The germline V gene has CDR1 MNHNY and CDR2 SVGAGI (reference sequence). V was shortened by 6 bases and J by 10 bases, with 19 bases between the two germline ends. Six replicates per PBMC sample, mostly from 480 ng of genomic DNA. TCRdb keeps only in-frame clones here, not all; method: immunoSEQ multiplex PCR. The data hold over 15,000 clones, with roughly 66% observed a single time. This clone is a singleton in its sample. The sample in question was PBMCs, obtained before nivolumab (anti-PD-1) treatment. This sequence originates from a person between 40 and 80 years old with oral cavity squamous cell carcinoma. The rearrangement uses TRBV6-6 and TRBJ2-1; no reliable D call. CDR3 nucleotides: TGTGCCAGCAGAGTCCCCCGAAGCTCGGAGGAGCAGTTCTTC. Amino acids: CASRVPRSSEEQFF.